This T cell receptor (beta chain) was recovered during a study of blood T cell repertoires in COVID-19. As for the study in general: Acute and convalescent COVID-19 samples came from the United States, Italy and Spain.

This clone is a singleton in its sample. This table comes from immunoSEQ multiplex PCR, and its TCRdb copy is limited to in-frame clones, with some not included. The sample carries 130,000 or so clones, approximately 84% recorded once. V lost 4 bases to trimming and J lost 4 bases, with 25 bases between them. The CDR3 runs to 18 residues. CDR1 and CDR2 (germline): MNHNS, SASEGT. Sequencing was done on a sample of peripheral blood. This chain links TRBV6-1 with TRBJ1-2; tentative D call: TRBD1 (5 bases). The sequence was obtained from a woman aged 45-60 years who had recovered from COVID-19. The CDR3 DNA is TGTGCCAGCAGTGGGCGGAGGGGCCTGGATAGCGGGGTCTATGGCTACACCTTC. It encodes CASSGRRGLDSGVYGYTF.